This T cell receptor beta chain was retrieved from a study of CD8 T cells in Susac syndrome. Study overall: At the time their blood was drawn, patients with Susac syndrome were either therapy-naive, on corticosteroids (with some of them also receiving intravenous immunoglobulin), or on intravenous immunoglobulin alone.

An input of about 0.45 to 1 ug of RNA was subjected to reverse transcription using random hexamers. Amplification of TCR beta CDR3 used immunoSEQ multiplex PCR across 54 Vbeta and 13 Jbeta. A single record per CDR3 protein comes from TCRdb applying MiXCR to the immunoSEQ multiplex PCR reads. The table has some 170,000 distinct CDR3 sequences, 90% to 95% seen once; the top ten hold around 0.095%. The CDR3 has 14 residues. Germline values: CDR1 LGHDT, CDR2 YNNKEL (reference sequence). Between the trimmed V and J ends, which lost 3 bases and 0 bases, there was a span of 9 bases. Both CD4+ and CD8+ T cells were negatively isolated, and TEMRA cells underwent FACS enrichment.

The source material was CD4+ T cells from PBMCs. The chain recombines TRBV3-1 with TRBJ2-7; the D is unclear. The receptor comes from a human donor with Susac syndrome. The CDR3 nucleotides read TGTGCCAGCAGCCAGGGCACGAGCTCCTACGAGCAGTACTTC. It translates to CASSQGTSSYEQYF.